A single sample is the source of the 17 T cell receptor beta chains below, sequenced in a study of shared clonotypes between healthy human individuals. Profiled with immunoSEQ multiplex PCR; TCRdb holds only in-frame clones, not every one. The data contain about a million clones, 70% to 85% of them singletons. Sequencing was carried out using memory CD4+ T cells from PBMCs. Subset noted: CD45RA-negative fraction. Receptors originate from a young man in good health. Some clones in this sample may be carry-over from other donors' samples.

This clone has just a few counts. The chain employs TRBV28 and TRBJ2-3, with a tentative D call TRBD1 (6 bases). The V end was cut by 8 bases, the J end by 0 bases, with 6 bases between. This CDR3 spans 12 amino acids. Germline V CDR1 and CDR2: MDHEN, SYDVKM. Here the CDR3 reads CASGQSTDTQYF. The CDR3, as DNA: TGTGCCAGCGGACAGAGCACAGATACGCAGTATTTT.

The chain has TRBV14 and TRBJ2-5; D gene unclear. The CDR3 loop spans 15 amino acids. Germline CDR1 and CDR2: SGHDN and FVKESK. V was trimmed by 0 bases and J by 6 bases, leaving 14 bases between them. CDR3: CASSQDLGNWKTQYF. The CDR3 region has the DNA TGTGCCAGCAGCCAAGATTTGGGGAATTGGAAGACCCAGTACTTC.

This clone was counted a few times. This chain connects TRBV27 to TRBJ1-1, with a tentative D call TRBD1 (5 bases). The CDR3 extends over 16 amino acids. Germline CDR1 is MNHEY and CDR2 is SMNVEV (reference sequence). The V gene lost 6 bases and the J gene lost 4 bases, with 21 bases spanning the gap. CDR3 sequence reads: CASRSAGSPRGTEAFF. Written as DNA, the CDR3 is TGTGCCAGCAGGTCGGCAGGGAGCCCCCGGGGCACTGAAGCTTTCTTT.

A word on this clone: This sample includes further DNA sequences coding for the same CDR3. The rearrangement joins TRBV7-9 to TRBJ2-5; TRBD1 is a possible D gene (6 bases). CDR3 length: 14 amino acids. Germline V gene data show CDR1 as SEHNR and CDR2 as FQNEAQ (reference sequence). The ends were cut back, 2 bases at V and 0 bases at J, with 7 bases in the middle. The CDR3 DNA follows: TGTGCCAGCAGCTTAACAGGGAACCAAGAGACCCAGTACTTC. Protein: CASSLTGNQETQYF.

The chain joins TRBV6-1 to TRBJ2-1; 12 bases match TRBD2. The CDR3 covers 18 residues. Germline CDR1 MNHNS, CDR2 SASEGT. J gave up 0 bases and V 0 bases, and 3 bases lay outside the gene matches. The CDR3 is CASSEATSGSFSYNEQFF. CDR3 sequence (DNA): TGTGCCAGCAGTGAAGCGACTAGCGGGAGTTTCTCCTACAATGAGCAGTTCTTC.

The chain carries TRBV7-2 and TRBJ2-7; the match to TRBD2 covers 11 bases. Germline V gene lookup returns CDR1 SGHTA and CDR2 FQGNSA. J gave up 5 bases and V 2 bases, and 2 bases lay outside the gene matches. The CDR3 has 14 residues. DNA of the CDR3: TGTGCCAGCAGCTTAATACTAGCGGGAGACGAGCAGTACTTC. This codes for CASSLILAGDEQYF.

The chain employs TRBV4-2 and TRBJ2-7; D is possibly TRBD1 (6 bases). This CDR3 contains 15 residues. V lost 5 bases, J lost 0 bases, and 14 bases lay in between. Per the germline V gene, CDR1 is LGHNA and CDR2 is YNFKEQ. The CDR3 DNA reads TGTGCCAGCAGCGGACAGAGCGGCTACTCCTACGAGCAGTACTTC. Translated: CASSGQSGYSYEQYF.

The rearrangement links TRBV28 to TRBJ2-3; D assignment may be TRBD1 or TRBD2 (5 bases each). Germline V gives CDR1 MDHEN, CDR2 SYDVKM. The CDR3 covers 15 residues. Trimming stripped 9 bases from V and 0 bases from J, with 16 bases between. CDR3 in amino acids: CASGPRDPSTDTQYF. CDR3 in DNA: TGTGCCAGTGGCCCCCGGGACCCAAGCACAGATACGCAGTATTTT.

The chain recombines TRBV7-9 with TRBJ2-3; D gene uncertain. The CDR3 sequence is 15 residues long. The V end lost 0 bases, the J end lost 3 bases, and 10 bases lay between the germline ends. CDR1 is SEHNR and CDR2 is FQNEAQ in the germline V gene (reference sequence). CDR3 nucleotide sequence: TGTGCCAGCAGCTTAGCTGGTCTGGCGACAGATACGCAGTATTTT. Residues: CASSLAGLATDTQYF.

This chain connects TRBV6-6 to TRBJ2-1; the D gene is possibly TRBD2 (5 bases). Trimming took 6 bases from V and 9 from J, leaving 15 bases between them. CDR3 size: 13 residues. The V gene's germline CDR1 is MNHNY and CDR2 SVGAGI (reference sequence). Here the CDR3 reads CASSRTGEGEQFF. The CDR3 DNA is TGTGCCAGCAGCCGCACCGGAGAGGGTGAGCAGTTCTTC.

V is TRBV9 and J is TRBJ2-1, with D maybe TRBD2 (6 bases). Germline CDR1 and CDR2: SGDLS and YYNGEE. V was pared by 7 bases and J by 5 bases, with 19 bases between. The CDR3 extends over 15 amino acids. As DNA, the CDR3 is TGTGCCAGCTCCCCAGGACTACCGTACGACAATGAGCAGTTCTTC. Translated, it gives CASSPGLPYDNEQFF.

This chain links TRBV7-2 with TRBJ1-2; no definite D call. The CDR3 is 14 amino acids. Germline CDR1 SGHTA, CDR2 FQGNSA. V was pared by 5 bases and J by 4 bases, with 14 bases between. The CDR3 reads CASSHPSALYGYTF. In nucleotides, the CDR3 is TGTGCCAGCAGCCACCCATCAGCTCTCTATGGCTACACCTTC. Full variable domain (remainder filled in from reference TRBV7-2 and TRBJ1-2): GAGVSQSPSNKVTEKGKDVELRCDPISGHTALYWYRQSLGQGLEFLIYFQGNSAPDKSGLPSDRFSAERTGGSVSTLTIQRTQQEDSAVYLCASSHPSALYGYTFGSGTRLTVV.

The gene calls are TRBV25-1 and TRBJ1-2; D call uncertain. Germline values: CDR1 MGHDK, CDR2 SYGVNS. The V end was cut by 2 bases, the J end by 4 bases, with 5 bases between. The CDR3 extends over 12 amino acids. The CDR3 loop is CASSEGPYGYTF. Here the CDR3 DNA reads TGTGCCAGCAGTGAAGGCCCCTATGGCTACACCTTC.

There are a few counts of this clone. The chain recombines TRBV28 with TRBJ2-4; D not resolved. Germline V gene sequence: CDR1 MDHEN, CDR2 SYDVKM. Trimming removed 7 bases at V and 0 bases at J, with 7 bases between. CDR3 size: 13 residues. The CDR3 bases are TGTGCCAGCATAGAGCCAGCCAAAAACATTCAGTACTTC. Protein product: CASIEPAKNIQYF.

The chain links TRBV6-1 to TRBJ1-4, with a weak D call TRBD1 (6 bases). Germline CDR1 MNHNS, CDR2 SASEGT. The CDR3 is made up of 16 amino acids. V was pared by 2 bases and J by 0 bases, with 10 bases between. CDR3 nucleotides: TGTGCCAGCAGTGAATCCACAGGGACAACTAATGAAAAACTGTTTTTT. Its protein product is CASSESTGTTNEKLFF.

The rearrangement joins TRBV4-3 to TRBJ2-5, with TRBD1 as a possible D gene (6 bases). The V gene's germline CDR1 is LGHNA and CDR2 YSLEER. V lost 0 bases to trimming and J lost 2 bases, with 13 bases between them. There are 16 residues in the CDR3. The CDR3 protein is CASSQEGTRSQETQYF. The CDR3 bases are TGCGCCAGCAGCCAAGAAGGGACAAGGTCTCAAGAGACCCAGTACTTC.

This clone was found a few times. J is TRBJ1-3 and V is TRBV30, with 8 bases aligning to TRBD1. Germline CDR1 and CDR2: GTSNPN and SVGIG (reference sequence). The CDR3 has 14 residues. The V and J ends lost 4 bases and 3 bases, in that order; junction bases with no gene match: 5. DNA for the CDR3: TGTGCCTGGACCAGAGACAGGGGTGGAAACACCATATATTTT. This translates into CAWTRDRGGNTIYF.